The clone carrying this TCR beta chain was seen repeatedly, ten times or more. What it recognizes is unknown. TCRdb independently ran MiXCR on the RT-PCR reads; one entry per CDR3 protein. The sample consists of 700,000 to 900,000 distinct CDR3 sequences, less than 25% of them appearing once. The sample belongs to a study of response to subunit inactivated influenza vaccine. Study results and limitations: There was a suggestion from the authors that each seasonal influenza vaccination recruits few new T cells.

The specimen comprised PBMCs from blood, sampled roughly 5 days after vaccination. This receptor was obtained from a man in his fifties or sixties who received an inactivated influenza vaccine.

CDR3 sequence: CASSSTDTQYF. The DNA of the CDR3 is TGTGCCAGCAGCTCCACAGATACGCAGTATTTT. This chain uses TRBV7-2 with TRBJ2-3; D unresolved. V was shortened by 4 bases and J by 2 bases, with 1 base between the two germline ends. This CDR3 is 11 amino acids long. From germline, CDR1 is SGHTA and CDR2 FQGNSA.